This entry concerns a single TCR beta chain. Clones were sequenced by immunoSEQ multiplex PCR, and TCRdb holds only the in-frame ones, with some missing. The repertoire has around 1,000,000 clones, 70% to 85% of them found once; the top ten carry 0.89%. This record comes from a study of shared clonotypes between healthy human individuals. V dropped 1 base and J dropped 0 bases, with 14 bases sitting between them. In germline, CDR1 is SGHNT, CDR2 YYREEE (reference sequence). The CDR3 totals 18 residues. CD45RA-negative memory and CD45RA+ naive subsets were split from the CD4+ cells. J is TRBJ2-6 and V is TRBV5-4; the D is unclear. The receptor's source is a man in his late teens or twenties in good health. Some clones in this sample may be carry-over from other donors' samples. The sequenced material came from memory CD4+ T cells from PBMCs. Subset defined: CD45RA-negative fraction. In nucleotides, the CDR3 is TGTGCCAGCAGCTTGTCGGCGCAGGTGGCCTCTGGGGCCAACGTCCTGACTTTC. It is translated as CASSLSAQVASGANVLTF.